Sequencing of this TCR beta chain was carried out in a study of blood T cell repertoires in COVID-19. Study at large: There were acute and convalescent COVID-19 samples, and they came from the United States, Italy and Spain. T cells, B-cell-depleted T cells, or PBMCs supplied cDNA or gDNA.

CDR3 length: 14 amino acids. Trimming removed 0 bases from V and 3 bases from J, with 7 bases in between. Germline CDR1 reads SGHRS; CDR2 reads YFSETQ. Original methodology: Reference gene primers were amplified, and this amplification served to estimate nucleated cell counts. Data came from immunoSEQ multiplex PCR; TCRdb stores just in-frame clones and leaves some out. V and J calls and clone size are as listed in that table; D and trimming were resolved from the DNA. The sample carries some 180,000 clones, more than 65% recorded once. The chain employs TRBV5-1 and TRBJ2-4; a weak D match, TRBD1 (6 bases). Sample: peripheral blood. The clonotype originates from a human donor in a cohort sampled during active COVID-19. The CDR3 loop reads CASSLEGGKNIQYF. The DNA for the CDR3 is TGCGCCAGCAGCTTGGAAGGGGGCAAAAACATTCAGTACTTC.